The next 20 T cell receptor beta chains were all read from a single sample in a study of PD-1 blockade in classical Hodgkin lymphoma. Every patient was affected by relapse after autologous stem cell transplantation, while exposure to brentuximab vedotin was not uniform. Generated by immunoSEQ multiplex PCR, the TCRdb table keeps only in-frame clones and is missing some. The sample records 90,000 to 95,000 clones, 89% being singletons. Material: peripheral blood mononuclear cells (PBMCs), obtained before the second cycle of nivolumab. The receptors here all came from a human donor with classical Hodgkin lymphoma.

This clone was found once. V and J are TRBV2 and TRBJ1-4, with TRBD1 matching 7 bases. Germline values: CDR1 SNHLY, CDR2 FYNNEI. The CDR3 runs 14 residues. Trimming at V came to 6 bases and at J to 4 bases, leaving 5 bases not matched to a gene. The CDR3 DNA sequence: TGTGCCAGCAGACCGGGACAGTATAATGAAAAACTGTTTTTT. This gives the protein CASRPGQYNEKLFF. Drawing the rest from reference TRBV2 and TRBJ1-4, the complete variable domain is EPEVTQTPSHQVTQMGQEVILRCVPISNHLYFYWYRQILGQKVEFLVSFYNNEISEKSEIFDDQFSVERPDGSNFTLKIRSTKLEDSAMYFCASRPGQYNEKLFFGSGTQLSVL.

The V and J genes are TRBV2 and TRBJ1-4; D gene unclear. The V and J ends lost 2 bases and 5 bases respectively, with 9 bases between them. Germline CDR1 is SNHLY and CDR2 is FYNNEI. CDR3 length: 14 amino acids. CDR3 sequence reads: CASSEHRSNEKLFF. The DNA of the CDR3 is TGTGCCAGCAGTGAACACCGTTCGAATGAAAAACTGTTTTTT.

The chain employs TRBV14 and TRBJ1-1; no definite D call. Germline V gene lookup returns CDR1 SGHDN and CDR2 FVKESK. This CDR3 region has 13 residues. V lost 4 bases to trimming and J lost 1 base, with 7 bases between them. CDR3 region: CASSPKQNTEAFF. CDR3 nucleotide sequence: TGTGCCAGCAGCCCTAAGCAGAACACTGAAGCTTTCTTT.

The rearrangement links TRBV7-9 to TRBJ2-1; 8 bases align to TRBD2. V lost 3 bases and J lost 12; bases outside the gene matches: 10. Germline CDR1 reads SEHNR; CDR2 reads FQNEAQ (reference sequence). CDR3 size: 14 residues. This CDR3 reads CASSLGLDLSRQFF. The CDR3 region has the DNA TGTGCCAGCAGCTTGGGACTAGATCTGTCTCGGCAGTTCTTC. The full variable domain, completed using reference TRBV7-9 and TRBJ2-1, is DTGVSQNPRHKITKRGQNVTFRCDPISEHNRLYWYRQTLGQGPEFLTYFQNEAQLEKSRLLSDRFSAERPKGSFSTLEIQRTEQGDSAMYLCASSLGLDLSRQFFGPGTRLTVL.

The chain recombines TRBV10-2 with TRBJ2-1; tentative D call: TRBD2 (5 bases). The V gene's germline CDR1 is WSHSY and CDR2 SAAADI. The CDR3 extends over 12 amino acids. The germline V and J ends were trimmed by 5 bases and 7 bases, with 9 bases remaining between them. The CDR3 spells CASSRVANEQFF. The CDR3 nucleotides are TGCGCCAGCAGTAGGGTAGCGAATGAGCAGTTCTTC.

V is TRBV7-6 and J is TRBJ2-7; TRBD1 matches at 8 bases. The CDR3 runs to 16 residues. The germline V gene encodes CDR1 SGHVS and CDR2 FNYEAQ. J lost 2 bases, V lost 4 bases, and 10 bases had no gene match. CDR3 residues: CASSSHIQGATYEQYF. The CDR3 nucleotides read TGTGCCAGCAGCTCTCATATTCAGGGGGCAACCTACGAGCAGTACTTC.

The V gene is TRBV28, the J gene TRBJ1-2, with TRBD1 matching over 8 bases. From germline, CDR1 is MDHEN and CDR2 SYDVKM. Trimming removed 8 bases from V and 6 bases from J; junction bases left unmatched: 14. The CDR3 runs to 15 residues. The chain's CDR3 is CASQPDREVVDGYTF. CDR3 nucleotide sequence: TGTGCCAGCCAGCCGGACAGGGAGGTCGTGGATGGCTACACCTTC.

The chain uses TRBV6-5 and TRBJ2-1; no clear D gene. The germline V gene has CDR1 MNHEY and CDR2 SVGAGI. The CDR3 is 12 amino acids. Here the CDR3 DNA reads TGTGCGGCTGGGCGGTCCTACAATGAGCAGTTCTTC. This sequence encodes CAAGRSYNEQFF.

The chain carries TRBV29-1 and TRBJ2-5; 9 positions match TRBD2. CDR1 is SQVTM and CDR2 is ANQGSEA in the germline V gene. The CDR3 contains 13 residues. V dropped 5 bases and J dropped 2; count of bases not matched to a gene: 3. CDR3 DNA sequence: TGCAGCGTTCCCGCGGGAGGGCAAGAGACCCAGTACTTC. The encoded protein is CSVPAGGQETQYF. The full variable domain, its missing parts supplied by reference TRBV29-1 and TRBJ2-5, is SAVISQKPSRDICQRGTSLTIQCQVDSQVTMMFWYRQQPGQSLTLIATANQGSEATYESGFVIDKFPISRPNLTFSTLTVSNMSPEDSSIYLCSVPAGGQETQYFGPGTRLLVL.

The genes are TRBV7-8 and TRBJ2-2; 10 nucleotides agree with TRBD1. Germline assignment: CDR1 SGHVS and CDR2 FQNEAQ. This CDR3 region has 16 residues. The J segment lost 5 bases and the V segment lost 5 bases, leaving 8 bases of the junction unmatched. For the CDR3, the DNA is TGTGCCAGCAGCGCGCGGGACAGGGGTTCTACCGGGGAGCTGTTTTTT. This sequence encodes CASSARDRGSTGELFF.

The genes are TRBV28 and TRBJ1-1; 8 nucleotides line up with TRBD1. The CDR3 has 12 residues. Germline V gene lookup returns CDR1 MDHEN and CDR2 SYDVKM. V lost 7 bases, J lost 10 bases, and 8 bases stayed unmatched. The CDR3 bases are TGTGCCAGCACCCCTGGACAGGGAGGAGCTTTCTTT. Its protein product is CASTPGQGGAFF. The variable domain in full, with the rest retrieved from reference TRBV28 and TRBJ1-1, is DVKVTQSSRYLVKRTGEKVFLECVQDMDHENMFWYRQDPGLGLRLIYFSYDVKMKEKGDIPEGYSVSREKKERFSLILESASTNQTSMYLCASTPGQGGAFFGQGTRLTVV.

This chain links TRBV28 with TRBJ1-1, with TRBD1 identical over 9 bases. The germline CDR1 and CDR2 sequences are MDHEN and SYDVKM. The CDR3 sequence is 15 residues long. V gave up 7 bases and J gave up 1 base; unmatched junction bases: 7. The CDR3 DNA reads as TGTGCCAGCAAGTTCGGGGACAGGGAGAACACTGAAGCTTTCTTT. Translation gives CASKFGDRENTEAFF.

V usage is TRBV28 and J usage is TRBJ1-1, with D unclear. The CDR3 has 12 residues. Germline values: CDR1 MDHEN, CDR2 SYDVKM. The V end lost 5 bases, the J end lost 10 bases, and 14 bases lay between the germline ends. CDR3: CASSRESVGAFF. CDR3 DNA sequence: TGTGCCAGCAGTCGCGAGTCTGTCGGAGCTTTCTTT.

The rearrangement uses TRBV4-1 and TRBJ2-1; 8 bases map to TRBD2. The germline V gene encodes CDR1 MGHRA and CDR2 YSYEKL. The CDR3 is 13 amino acids. Trimming at V came to 3 bases and at J to 13 bases, leaving 8 bases not matched to a gene. CDR3 in DNA: TGCGCCAGCAGCCAGACGAAAGCGGGAGCTCAGTTCTTC. Its translation is CASSQTKAGAQFF.

Only a few counts were recorded for this clone. The chain has TRBV11-3 and TRBJ1-2; D uncertain. CDR1 and CDR2 from the germline V gene are SGHNT and YENEEA. V shed 5 bases and J shed 3 bases, with 10 bases lying between them. The CDR3 runs 13 residues. The CDR3 here is CASSEILDYGYTF. CDR3 nucleotide sequence: TGTGCCAGCAGCGAGATATTGGACTATGGCTACACCTTC.

This clone turned up a few times. One junction end disagrees with the germline gene, perhaps due to a read error. This chain links TRBV6-1 with TRBJ1-5; perhaps TRBD1 as D (5 bases). Germline CDR1 is MNHNS and CDR2 is SASEGT. CDR3 size: 14 residues. CDR3 nucleotide sequence: TGTGCCAGCGGTGATAAGCAGGGCTGGCAGCCCCAGCATTTT. Its translation is CASGDKQGWQPQHF.

The chain uses TRBV5-6 and TRBJ1-1; unclear D gene. The CDR3 sequence is 16 residues long. Germline assignment: CDR1 SGHDT and CDR2 YYEEEE. V was pared by 0 bases and J by 0 bases, with 12 bases between. The CDR3 sequence is CASSLAPVKMNTEAFF. The CDR3 DNA follows: TGTGCCAGCAGCTTGGCTCCAGTTAAGATGAACACTGAAGCTTTCTTT.

The chain uses TRBV5-8 and TRBJ2-5; 10 bases are a match to TRBD1. V gave up 3 bases and J gave up 7 bases; unmatched junction bases: 6. CDR1 and CDR2 (germline): SGHTS, YDEGEE. The CDR3 length is 14 residues. CDR3 nucleotide sequence: TGTGCCAGCAGCTCGACAGGGGGCCAGGGGACCCAGTACTTC. Translated, it gives CASSSTGGQGTQYF.

The chain links TRBV27 to TRBJ1-5; the D is unclear. The CDR3 is 14 residues long. V lost 8 bases to trimming and J lost 4 bases, with 15 bases between them. CDR1 and CDR2 (germline): MNHEY, SMNVEV (reference sequence). The CDR3 loop reads CASRRRAGNQPQHF. The DNA for the CDR3 is TGTGCCAGCCGACGGAGGGCAGGAAATCAGCCCCAGCATTTT.

The CDR3 DNA reads TGTGCCAGCAAAAAACTCCCACCCAAGAGCGGGAGGACCTACAATGAGCAGTTCTTC. Its translation is CASKKLPPKSGRTYNEQFF. This chain links TRBV7-8 with TRBJ2-1, with 9 bases aligning to TRBD2. Trimming cost V 7 bases and J 2 bases; bases outside gene matches: 18. The germline CDR1 and CDR2 sequences are SGHVS and FQNEAQ. The CDR3 is 19 residues long.